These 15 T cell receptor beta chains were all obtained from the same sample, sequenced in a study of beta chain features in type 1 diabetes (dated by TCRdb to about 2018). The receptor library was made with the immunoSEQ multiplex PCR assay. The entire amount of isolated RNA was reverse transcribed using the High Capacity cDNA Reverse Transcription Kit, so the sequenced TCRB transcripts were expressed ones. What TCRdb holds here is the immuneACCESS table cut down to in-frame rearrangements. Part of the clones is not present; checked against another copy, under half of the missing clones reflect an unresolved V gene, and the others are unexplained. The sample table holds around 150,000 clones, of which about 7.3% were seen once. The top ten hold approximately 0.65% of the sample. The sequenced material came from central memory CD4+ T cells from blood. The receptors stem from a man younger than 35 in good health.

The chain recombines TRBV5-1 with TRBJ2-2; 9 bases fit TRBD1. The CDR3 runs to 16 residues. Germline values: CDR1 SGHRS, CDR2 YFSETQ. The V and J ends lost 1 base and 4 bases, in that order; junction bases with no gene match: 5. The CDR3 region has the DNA TGCGCCAGCAGCTTGACGGGACAGGGTGGCACCGGGGAGCTGTTTTTT. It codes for CASSLTGQGGTGELFF.

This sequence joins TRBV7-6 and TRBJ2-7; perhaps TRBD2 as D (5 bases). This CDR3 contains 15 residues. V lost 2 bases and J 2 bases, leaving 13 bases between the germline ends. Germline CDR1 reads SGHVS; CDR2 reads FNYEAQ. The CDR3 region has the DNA TGTGCCAGCAGCTTACAGAGCGGACCAGCCTACGAGCAGTACTTC. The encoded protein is CASSLQSGPAYEQYF.

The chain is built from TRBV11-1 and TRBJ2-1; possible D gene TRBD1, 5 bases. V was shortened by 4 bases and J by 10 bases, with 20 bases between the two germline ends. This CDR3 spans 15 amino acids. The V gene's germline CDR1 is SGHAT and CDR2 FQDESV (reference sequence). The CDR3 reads CASSSRGRVNSEQFF. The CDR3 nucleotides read TGTGCCAGCAGCTCAAGAGGCAGGGTTAACAGCGAGCAGTTCTTC.

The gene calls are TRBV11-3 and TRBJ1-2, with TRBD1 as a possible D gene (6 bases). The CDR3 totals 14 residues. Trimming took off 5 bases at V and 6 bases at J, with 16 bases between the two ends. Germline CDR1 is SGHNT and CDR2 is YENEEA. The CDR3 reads CASSRVQGSNGYTF. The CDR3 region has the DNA TGTGCCAGCAGCCGGGTACAGGGTTCTAATGGCTACACCTTC.

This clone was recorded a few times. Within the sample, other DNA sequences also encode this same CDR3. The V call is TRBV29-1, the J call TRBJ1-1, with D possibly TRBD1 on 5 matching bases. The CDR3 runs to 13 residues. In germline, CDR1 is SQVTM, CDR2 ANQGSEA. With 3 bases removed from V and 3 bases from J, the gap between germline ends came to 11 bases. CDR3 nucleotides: TGCAGCGTTGAGTGGGGGAGGGACACTGAAGCTTTCTTT. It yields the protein CSVEWGRDTEAFF.

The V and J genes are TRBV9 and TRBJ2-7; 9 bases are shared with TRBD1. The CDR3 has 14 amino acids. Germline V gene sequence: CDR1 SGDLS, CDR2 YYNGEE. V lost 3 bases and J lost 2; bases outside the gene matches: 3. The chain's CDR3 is CASSARQGAYEQYF. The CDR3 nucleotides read TGTGCCAGCAGCGCCCGACAGGGGGCCTACGAGCAGTACTTC. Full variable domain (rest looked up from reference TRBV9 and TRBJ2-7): DSGVTQTPKHLITATGQRVTLRCSPRSGDLSVYWYQQSLDQGLQFLIQYYNGEERAKGNILERFSAQQFPDLHSELNLSSLELGDSALYFCASSARQGAYEQYFGPGTRLTVT.

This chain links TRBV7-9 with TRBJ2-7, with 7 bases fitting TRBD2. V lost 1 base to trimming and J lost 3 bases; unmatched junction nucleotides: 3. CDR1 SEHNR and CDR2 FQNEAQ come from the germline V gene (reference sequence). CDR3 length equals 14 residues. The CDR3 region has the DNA TGTGCCAGCAGCTTAGACGGGGGGAACTACGAGCAGTACTTC. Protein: CASSLDGGNYEQYF.

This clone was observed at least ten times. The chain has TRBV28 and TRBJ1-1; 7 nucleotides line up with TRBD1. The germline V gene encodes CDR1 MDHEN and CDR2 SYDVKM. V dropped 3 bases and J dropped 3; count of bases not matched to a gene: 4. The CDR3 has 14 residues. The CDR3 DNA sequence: TGTGCCAGCAGTTTGACAGGGCTGGACACTGAAGCTTTCTTT. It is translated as CASSLTGLDTEAFF.

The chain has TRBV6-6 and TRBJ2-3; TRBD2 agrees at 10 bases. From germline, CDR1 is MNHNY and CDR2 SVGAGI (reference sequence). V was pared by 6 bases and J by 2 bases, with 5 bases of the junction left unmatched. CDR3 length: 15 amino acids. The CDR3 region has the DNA TGTGCCAGCAGCCCCGGGACTAGCGACACAGATACGCAGTATTTT. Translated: CASSPGTSDTDTQYF.

The CDR3 DNA reads as TGTGCCAGTAGTCAGCGGCGGGGACGCACCGGGGAGCTGTTTTTT. Translation gives CASSQRRGRTGELFF. The chain carries TRBV19 and TRBJ2-2; weak D call: TRBD2 (6 bases). Looked up from germline, CDR1 is LNHDA and CDR2 is SQIVND (reference sequence). The CDR3 length is 15 residues. With 5 bases removed from V and 4 bases from J, the gap between germline ends came to 14 bases.

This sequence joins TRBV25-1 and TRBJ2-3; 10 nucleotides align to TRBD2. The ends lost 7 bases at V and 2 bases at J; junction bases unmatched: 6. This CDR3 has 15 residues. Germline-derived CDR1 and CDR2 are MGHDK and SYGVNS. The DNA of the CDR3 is TGTGCCAGCAACGGACTAGCGGAGTTCACAGATACGCAGTATTTT. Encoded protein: CASNGLAEFTDTQYF.

The chain's CDR3 is CSVDEKNTEAFF. CDR3 nucleotide sequence: TGCAGCGTTGATGAGAAGAACACTGAAGCTTTCTTT. V and J are TRBV29-1 and TRBJ1-1; D unresolved. There are 12 residues in the CDR3. Germline loops: CDR1 SQVTM, CDR2 ANQGSEA. Between the trimmed V and J ends, which lost 3 bases and 1 base, there was a span of 6 bases.

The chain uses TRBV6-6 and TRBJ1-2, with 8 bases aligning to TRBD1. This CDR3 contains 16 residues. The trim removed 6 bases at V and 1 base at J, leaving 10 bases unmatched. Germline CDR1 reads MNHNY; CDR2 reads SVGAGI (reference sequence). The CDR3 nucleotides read TGTGCCAGCAGCCCCGGGACAGGAGCAAGTAACTATGGCTACACCTTC. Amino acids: CASSPGTGASNYGYTF.

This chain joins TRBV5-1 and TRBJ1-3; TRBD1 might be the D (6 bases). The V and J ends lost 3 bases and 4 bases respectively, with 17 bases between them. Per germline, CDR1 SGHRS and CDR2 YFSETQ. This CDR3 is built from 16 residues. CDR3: CASSSGQPIYGNTIYF. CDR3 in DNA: TGCGCCAGCAGCTCCGGACAGCCTATTTACGGAAACACCATATATTTT. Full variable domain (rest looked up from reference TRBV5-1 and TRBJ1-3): KAGVTQTPRYLIKTRGQQVTLSCSPISGHRSVSWYQQTPGQGLQFLFEYFSETQRNKGNFPGRFSGRQFSNSRSEMNVSTLELGDSALYLCASSSGQPIYGNTIYFGEGSWLTVV.

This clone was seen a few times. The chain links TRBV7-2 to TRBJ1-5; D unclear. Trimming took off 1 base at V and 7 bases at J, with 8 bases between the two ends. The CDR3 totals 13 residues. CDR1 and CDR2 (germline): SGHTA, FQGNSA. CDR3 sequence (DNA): TGTGCCAGCAGCTTAGAGTACGGGCAGCCCCAGCATTTT. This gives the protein CASSLEYGQPQHF.